This TCR beta chain comes out of a study of high-grade serous ovarian cancer treatment subgroups. Tumor samples were obtained before definitive surgery or chemotherapy. This CDR3 region has 15 residues. In germline, CDR1 is LGHNA, CDR2 YSLEER. J was trimmed by 11 bases and V by 1 base; bases with no gene match: 9. Concerning this clone: What it recognizes is unknown.

Only in-frame clones appear in the TCRdb table, and some are missing; sequencing was by immunoSEQ multiplex PCR. The table shows roughly 1,600 clones, with 65% to 75% occurring only once. Findings and limits, study-wide: Repertoire similarity ranged roughly 0.1 to 0.85 between tumors of one patient.

The sequence was obtained from a human donor with high-grade serous ovarian cancer. The V gene is TRBV4-3, the J gene TRBJ2-1; 9 bases match TRBD2. The sequenced material came from tumor tissue. The CDR3 DNA follows: TGCGCCAGCAGCCAAGGGGTGACTAGCGGAAGCAAGCAGTTCTTC. Encoded protein: CASSQGVTSGSKQFF.